The clone carrying this T cell receptor (beta chain) was observed a single time. The germline gives CDR1 MNHEY, CDR2 SMNVEV (reference sequence). V dropped 0 bases and J dropped 6; count of bases not matched to a gene: 4. This CDR3 contains 14 residues. In the original workflow: Cell counts per sample came from amplifying reference gene primers. Method: immunoSEQ multiplex PCR; TCRdb's copy keeps in-frame clones and lacks some. V and J calls and clone size are those listed in that table; D and trimming were worked out from the DNA. Found here are roughly 190,000 clones, around 81% of them singletons; the top ten hold approximately 9.9%. The data derive from a study of blood T cell repertoires in COVID-19. Study details: Sources were T cells, B-cell-depleted T cells, or PBMCs; the material itself was cDNA or gDNA.

Patients at the Seattle site were enrolled during active infection and followed longitudinally. The V and J genes are TRBV27 and TRBJ2-7; 8 bases are a match to TRBD2. The material sequenced was peripheral blood. The source is a woman aged 40 to 50 with COVID-19, enrolled during active disease. The CDR3 coding sequence is TGTGCCAGCAGTTTATCCGGGAGGGCCGGCGAGCAGTACTTC. It is translated as CASSLSGRAGEQYF.